The 24 T cell receptor beta chains below come from one sample, sequenced in a study of human T cells and chemical hapten exposure. The time point denotes: healthy volunteer bleed at 6 weeks. The starting material, unfractionated whole blood, was used for total RNA extraction. A single record per CDR3 protein comes from TCRdb applying MiXCR to the RACE reads. Of 70,000 to 85,000 distinct CDR3 sequences listed, approximately 8% were seen once; the top ten hold around 1.6%. Sample: whole blood. These receptors all come from a male donor in good health. Some clones in this sample may be carry-over from other donors' samples.

This clonotype was detected a few times. The chain links TRBV7-9 to TRBJ1-2; maybe TRBD1 (6 bases). Germline V lookup: CDR1 SEHNR, CDR2 FQNEAQ (reference sequence). The CDR3 contains 15 residues. Trimming took off 3 bases at V and 2 bases at J, with 13 bases between the two ends. The CDR3 sequence: CASSFPDSDNYGYTF. CDR3 coding DNA: TGTGCCAGCAGCTTCCCGGACAGCGACAACTATGGCTACACCTTC.

A few counts support this clonotype. This rearrangement joins TRBV7-8 to TRBJ2-5; D uncertain. Deletions cut 0 bases from V and 0 bases from J, with 8 bases between. CDR3 length: 15 amino acids. CDR1 is SGHVS, CDR2 FQNEAQ, per germline. CDR3 coding DNA: TGTGCCAGCAGCTTAGCGTACGGAGACCAAGAGACCCAGTACTTC. This codes for CASSLAYGDQETQYF. Full variable domain (outside the CDR3, taken from reference TRBV7-8 and TRBJ2-5): GAGVSQSPRYKVAKRGQDVALRCDPISGHVSLFWYQQALGQGPEFLTYFQNEAQLDKSGLPSDRFFAERPEGSVSTLKIQRTQQEDSAVYLCASSLAYGDQETQYFGPGTRLLVL.

This clonotype was seen only a few times. CDR3 region: CASSTNRGQGETQYF. Here the CDR3 DNA reads TGTGCCAGCAGCACCAACAGGGGGCAAGGAGAGACCCAGTACTTC. The rearrangement uses TRBV28 and TRBJ2-5, with 9 positions matching TRBD1. Germline trimming cut 6 bases from V and 4 bases from J; bases unmatched to any gene: 9. The CDR3 has 15 amino acids. CDR1 is MDHEN and CDR2 is SYDVKM in the germline V gene. The whole variable domain, remainder taken from reference TRBV28 and TRBJ2-5, is DVKVTQSSRYLVKRTGEKVFLECVQDMDHENMFWYRQDPGLGLRLIYFSYDVKMKEKGDIPEGYSVSREKKERFSLILESASTNQTSMYLCASSTNRGQGETQYFGPGTRLLVL.

The chain employs TRBV12-3 or TRBV12-4 and TRBJ1-6, with D uncertain. The V gene lost 4 bases and the J gene lost 6 bases, with 28 bases spanning the gap. This CDR3 contains 20 residues. The CDR3 DNA reads TGTGCCAGCAGTTCACAACCCCGCGGGAACTCTCGGGCTAGTAATTCACCCCTCCACTTT. It yields the protein CASSSQPRGNSRASNSPLHF.

In its sample, this clonotype was seen a few times. The chain joins TRBV7-6 to TRBJ2-1; 10 bases fit TRBD1. V shed 5 bases and J 15 bases; nucleotides not matched to a gene: 7. This CDR3 comprises 12 residues. Germline V CDR1 and CDR2: SGHVS, FNYEAQ. CDR3 DNA: TGTGCCAGCAGCCCGAGGGGGACAGGGGTGTTCTTC. Protein product: CASSPRGTGVFF.

In its sample, this clonotype was seen a few times. The V gene is TRBV12-5, the J gene TRBJ2-6, with D unclear. CDR3 length: 17 residues. Between the trimmed V and J ends, which lost 2 bases and 0 bases, there was a span of 11 bases. CDR1 and CDR2 (germline): LGHNT, FRNRAP. The CDR3 region has the DNA TGTGCTAGTGGTTTGCCCCAAGGGATCTCTGGGGCCAACGTCCTGACTTTC. It is translated as CASGLPQGISGANVLTF.

This clonotype was picked up a small number of times. The rearrangement links TRBV5-6 to TRBJ1-1, with D uncertain. The CDR3 has 15 amino acids. Germline V CDR1 and CDR2: SGHDT, YYEEEE. V dropped 2 bases and J dropped 6 bases, with 17 bases sitting between them. The chain's CDR3 is CASSLYPGKYPEAFF. CDR3 nucleotides: TGTGCCAGCAGCTTATACCCTGGCAAATACCCTGAAGCTTTCTTT.

The rearrangement uses TRBV6-6 and TRBJ1-3; D call uncertain. Germline CDR1 is MNHNY and CDR2 is SVGAGI (reference sequence). The CDR3 has 14 amino acids. V lost 7 bases, J lost 0 bases, and 10 bases lay in between. The CDR3 region has the DNA TGTGCCAGCAAGGGAAGCCCCTCTGGAAACACCATATATTTT. This sequence encodes CASKGSPSGNTIYF.

This clonotype appeared a few times. The rearrangement uses TRBV27 and TRBJ1-6; D not certain. The CDR3 runs to 14 residues. Germline CDR1 and CDR2: MNHEY and SMNVEV (reference sequence). V gave up 5 bases and J gave up 0 bases, with 5 bases separating them. CDR3 protein: CASSLSSYNSPLHF. As DNA, the CDR3 is TGTGCCAGCAGTCTGAGCTCCTATAATTCACCCCTCCACTTT.

This clonotype was detected a few times. The chain has TRBV9 and TRBJ1-2; 7 bases are a match to TRBD1. The CDR3 runs 15 residues. V gave up 3 bases and J gave up 4 bases; unmatched junction bases: 9. The germline V gene encodes CDR1 SGDLS and CDR2 YYNGEE. CDR3 loop: CASSAGQASFYGYTF. For the CDR3, the DNA is TGTGCCAGCAGCGCTGGACAGGCCTCCTTCTATGGCTACACCTTC. The full variable domain, completed using reference TRBV9 and TRBJ1-2, is DSGVTQTPKHLITATGQRVTLRCSPRSGDLSVYWYQQSLDQGLQFLIQYYNGEERAKGNILERFSAQQFPDLHSELNLSSLELGDSALYFCASSAGQASFYGYTFGSGTRLTVV.

This clonotype was counted only a few times. The chain has TRBV2 and TRBJ1-2; tentative D call: TRBD1 (5 bases). CDR1 is SNHLY, CDR2 FYNNEI, per germline. There are 16 residues in the CDR3. Trimming cost V 1 base and J 4 bases, with 16 bases left between them. CDR3 sequence reads: CASSEERGPFFYGYTF. CDR3 DNA sequence: TGTGCCAGCAGTGAAGAGAGGGGCCCCTTTTTCTATGGCTACACCTTC.

This clonotype showed up many times. The J gene is TRBJ2-7, the V gene TRBV6-5, with 8 bases matching TRBD1. The CDR3 runs 14 residues. Germline loops: CDR1 MNHEY, CDR2 SVGAGI. Trimming took 10 bases from V and 6 from J; bases not matched to a gene: 14. The CDR3 DNA follows: TGTGCCACCCACCAGCGGACAGGGCTCTCCGAGCAGTACTTC. This encodes CATHQRTGLSEQYF.

This chain links TRBV7-9 with TRBJ1-5; 7 positions agree with TRBD1. The CDR3 runs to 15 residues. Germline CDR1 is SEHNR and CDR2 is FQNEAQ (reference sequence). The J segment lost 2 bases and the V segment lost 5 bases, leaving 6 bases of the junction unmatched. The CDR3 reads CASSRSTGGNQPQHF. DNA for the CDR3: TGTGCCAGCAGCCGCTCTACAGGGGGCAATCAGCCCCAGCATTTT.

In this sample, this clonotype turned up a few times. This chain joins TRBV6-6 and TRBJ1-3; no firm D call. V was trimmed by 6 bases and J by 0 bases, leaving 6 bases between them. Looked up from germline, CDR1 is MNHNY and CDR2 is SVGAGI (reference sequence). The CDR3 is 13 residues long. CDR3 coding DNA: TGTGCCAGCAGCCGGGCCTCTGGAAACACCATATATTTT. It yields the protein CASSRASGNTIYF.

This chain uses TRBV20-1 with TRBJ1-4; D possibly corresponds to TRBD1 (6 bases). The CDR3 length is 16 residues. Germline CDR1 and CDR2: DFQATT and SNEGSKA (reference sequence). V lost 6 bases and J 4 bases, leaving 21 bases between the germline ends. The CDR3 region has the DNA TGCAGTGCACCTCCCACAGGGCCGTTTATTAATGAAAAACTGTTTTTT. This sequence encodes CSAPPTGPFINEKLFF.

The chain links TRBV2 to TRBJ1-3; D perhaps matches TRBD1 (5 bases). V was cut by 6 bases and J by 0 bases, with 12 bases left in between. The germline V gene has CDR1 SNHLY and CDR2 FYNNEI. The CDR3 covers 15 residues. The CDR3 nucleotides read TGTGCCAGCAGGGGACGGCCCAGCTCTGGAAACACCATATATTTT. It encodes CASRGRPSSGNTIYF.

The V gene is TRBV12-3 or TRBV12-4, the J gene TRBJ1-1; TRBD1 matches 8 bases. V shed 2 bases and J 5 bases; nucleotides not matched to a gene: 4. The CDR3 is made up of 14 amino acids. For the CDR3, the DNA is TGTGCCAGCAGTTTACAGGGGGCGCAGACTGAAGCTTTCTTT. Protein: CASSLQGAQTEAFF.

This clonotype was seen more than once but under ten times. The J gene is TRBJ1-6, the V gene TRBV7-2; tentatively, D is TRBD1 (5 bases). Germline CDR1 reads SGHTA; CDR2 reads FQGNSA. CDR3 length equals 16 residues. Trimming cost V 4 bases and J 5 bases, with 15 bases left between them. CDR3 DNA: TGTGCCAGCAGCTCCTTCGGGACGGCTAATAATTCACCCCTCCACTTT. Translation: CASSSFGTANNSPLHF.

The chain uses TRBV6-2 or TRBV6-3 and TRBJ1-1, with D possibly being TRBD1 (6 bases). The CDR3 runs 14 residues. Germline CDR1 and CDR2: MNHEY and SVGEGT. V dropped 7 bases and J dropped 6 bases, with 18 bases sitting between them. The CDR3 loop reads CASTGGTRSAEAFF. For the CDR3, the DNA is TGTGCCAGCACCGGGGGCACGCGATCCGCTGAAGCTTTCTTT.

This clonotype was recorded many times. The chain has TRBV6-6 and TRBJ1-3; 8 nucleotides line up with TRBD1. Germline-derived CDR1 and CDR2 are MNHNY and SVGAGI (reference sequence). V shed 7 bases, J shed 4 bases, and the junction held 3 bases outside the gene matches. The length of the CDR3 is 13 residues. The CDR3 protein is CASTGQGGNTIYF. CDR3 nucleotides: TGTGCCAGCACCGGACAGGGAGGAAACACCATATATTTT.

The chain couples TRBV6-5 to TRBJ2-3, with a tentative D call TRBD2 (7 bases). Trimming took 6 bases from V and 4 from J, leaving 20 bases between them. Germline V gives CDR1 MNHEY, CDR2 SVGAGI. The CDR3 has 16 residues. The CDR3 coding sequence is TGTGCCAGCAGGCCCGGGGCGGGGGCCCCTCCAGATACGCAGTATTTT. This gives the protein CASRPGAGAPPDTQYF.

Ten or more counts support this clonotype. The gene calls are TRBV20-1 and TRBJ1-2; TRBD1 agrees at 7 bases. The CDR3 contains 14 residues. Looked up from germline, CDR1 is DFQATT and CDR2 is SNEGSKA (reference sequence). J gave up 0 bases and V 4 bases, and 5 bases lay outside the gene matches. The CDR3 protein is CSAIGTVANYGYTF. The CDR3 region has the DNA TGCAGTGCTATAGGGACAGTAGCTAACTATGGCTACACCTTC.

The chain employs TRBV29-1 and TRBJ2-7; 7 nucleotides line up with TRBD1. Losses at the gene ends were 7 bases for V and 4 bases for J; bases not matched to a gene: 7. This CDR3 has 12 residues. Germline CDR1 reads SQVTM; CDR2 reads ANQGSEA. CDR3 sequence reads: CSAKTGSYEQYF. The CDR3, as DNA: TGCAGCGCCAAGACAGGGTCTTACGAGCAGTACTTC.

This clonotype was seen repeatedly, ten times or more. The gene calls are TRBV20-1 and TRBJ2-3, with D tentatively TRBD2 (6 bases). V gave up 4 bases and J gave up 2 bases, with 10 bases separating them. The CDR3 covers 13 residues. Germline-derived CDR1 and CDR2 are DFQATT and SNEGSKA (reference sequence). As DNA, the CDR3 is TGCAGTGCTAAGCGGGCCAACACAGATACGCAGTATTTT. It yields the protein CSAKRANTDTQYF.